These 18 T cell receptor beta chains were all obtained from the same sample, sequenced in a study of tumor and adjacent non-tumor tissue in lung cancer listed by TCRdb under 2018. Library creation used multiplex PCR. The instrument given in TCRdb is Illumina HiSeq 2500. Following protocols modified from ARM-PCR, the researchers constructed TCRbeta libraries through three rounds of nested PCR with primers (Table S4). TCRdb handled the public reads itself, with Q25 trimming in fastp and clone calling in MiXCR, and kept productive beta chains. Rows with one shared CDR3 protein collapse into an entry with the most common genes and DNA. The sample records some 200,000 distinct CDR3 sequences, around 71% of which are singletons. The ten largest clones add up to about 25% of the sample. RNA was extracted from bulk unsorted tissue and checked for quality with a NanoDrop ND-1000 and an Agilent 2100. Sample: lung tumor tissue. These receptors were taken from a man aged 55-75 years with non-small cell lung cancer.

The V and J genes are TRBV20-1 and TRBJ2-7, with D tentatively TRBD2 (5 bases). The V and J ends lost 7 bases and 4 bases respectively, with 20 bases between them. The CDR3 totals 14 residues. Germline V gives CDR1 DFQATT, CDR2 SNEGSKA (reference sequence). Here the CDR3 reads CSVPRTEARYEQYF. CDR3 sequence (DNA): TGCAGTGTTCCCCGGACGGAGGCTAGATACGAGCAGTACTTC.

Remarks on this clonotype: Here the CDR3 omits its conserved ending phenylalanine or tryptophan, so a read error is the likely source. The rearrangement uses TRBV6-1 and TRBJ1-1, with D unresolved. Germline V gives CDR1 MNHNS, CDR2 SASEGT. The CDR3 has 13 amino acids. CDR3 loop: CTSSPGMNTEAFV. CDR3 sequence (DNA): TGTACCAGCAGCCCAGGCATGAACACTGAAGCTTTCGTT.

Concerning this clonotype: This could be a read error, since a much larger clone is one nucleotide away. CDR3 residues: CASSRGRGSRDKQFF. The CDR3 region has the DNA TGTGCCAGCAGCCGTGGTAGGGGGAGTAGGGATAAGCAGTTCTTC. The chain employs TRBV12-3 or TRBV12-4 and TRBJ2-1, with a weak D call TRBD1 (6 bases). V was cut by 6 bases and J by 11 bases, with 23 bases left in between. CDR3 length: 15 residues.

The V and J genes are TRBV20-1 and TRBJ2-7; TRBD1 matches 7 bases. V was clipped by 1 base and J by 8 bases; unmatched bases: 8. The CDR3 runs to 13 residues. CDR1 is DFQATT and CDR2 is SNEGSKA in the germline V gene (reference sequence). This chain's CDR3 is CSARGDRGDKQYF. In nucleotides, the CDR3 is TGCAGTGCTAGAGGGGACAGAGGGGACAAGCAGTACTTC.

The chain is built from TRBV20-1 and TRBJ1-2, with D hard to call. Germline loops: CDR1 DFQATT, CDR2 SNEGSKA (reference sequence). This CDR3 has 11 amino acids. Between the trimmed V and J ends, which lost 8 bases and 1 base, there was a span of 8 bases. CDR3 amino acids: CSMSDNYGYTF. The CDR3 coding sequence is TGCAGTATGTCAGATAACTATGGCTACACCTTC.

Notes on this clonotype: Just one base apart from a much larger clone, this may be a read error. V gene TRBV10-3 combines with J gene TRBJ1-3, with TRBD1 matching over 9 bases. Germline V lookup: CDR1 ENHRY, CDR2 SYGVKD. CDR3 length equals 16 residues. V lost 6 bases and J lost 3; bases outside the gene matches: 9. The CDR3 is CAIRGGQGSSGNTIYF. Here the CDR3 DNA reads TGTGCCATCAGGGGAGGACAGGGGAGTAGTGGAAACACCATATATTTT.

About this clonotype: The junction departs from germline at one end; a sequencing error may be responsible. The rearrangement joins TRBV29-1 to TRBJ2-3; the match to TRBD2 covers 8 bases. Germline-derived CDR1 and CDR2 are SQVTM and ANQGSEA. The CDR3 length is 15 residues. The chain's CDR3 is CSVEGLVEGTETQYF. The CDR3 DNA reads TGCAGCGTTGAGGGACTAGTGGAGGGCACAGAAACGCAGTATTTT.

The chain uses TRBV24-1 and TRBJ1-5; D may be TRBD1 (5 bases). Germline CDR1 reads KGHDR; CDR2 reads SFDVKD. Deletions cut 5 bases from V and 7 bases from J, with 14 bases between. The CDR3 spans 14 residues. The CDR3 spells CATSGAGKGQPQHF. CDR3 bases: TGTGCCACCAGTGGCGCAGGGAAAGGCCAGCCCCAGCATTTT.

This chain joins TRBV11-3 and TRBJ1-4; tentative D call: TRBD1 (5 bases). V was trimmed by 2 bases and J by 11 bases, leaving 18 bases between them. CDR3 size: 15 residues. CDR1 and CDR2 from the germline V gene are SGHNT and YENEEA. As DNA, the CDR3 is TGTGCCAGCAGCTTATTTGTGGGACTTAATAAGAAACTGTTTTTT. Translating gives CASSLFVGLNKKLFF.

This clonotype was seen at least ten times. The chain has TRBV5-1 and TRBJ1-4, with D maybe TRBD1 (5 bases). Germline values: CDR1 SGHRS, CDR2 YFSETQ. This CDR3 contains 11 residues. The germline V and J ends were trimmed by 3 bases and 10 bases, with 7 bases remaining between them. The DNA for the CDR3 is TGCGCCAGCAGCTGGCAGGGAAAACTGTTTTTT. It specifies CASSWQGKLFF. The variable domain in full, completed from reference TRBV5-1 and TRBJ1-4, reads KAGVTQTPRYLIKTRGQQVTLSCSPISGHRSVSWYQQTPGQGLQFLFEYFSETQRNKGNFPGRFSGRQFSNSRSEMNVSTLELGDSALYLCASSWQGKLFFGSGTQLSVL.

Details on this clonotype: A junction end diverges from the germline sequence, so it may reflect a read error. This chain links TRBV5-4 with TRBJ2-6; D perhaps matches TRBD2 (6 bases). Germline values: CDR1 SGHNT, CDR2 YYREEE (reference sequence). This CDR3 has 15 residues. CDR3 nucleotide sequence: TGTGTCAGCAGAGGGGACTTCCCTGGGGCCAACCTCCTGACTTTC. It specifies CVSRGDFPGANLLTF.

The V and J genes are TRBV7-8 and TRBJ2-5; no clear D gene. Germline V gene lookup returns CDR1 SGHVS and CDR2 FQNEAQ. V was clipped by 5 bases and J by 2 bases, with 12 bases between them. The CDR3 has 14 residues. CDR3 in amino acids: CASSTSARQETQYF. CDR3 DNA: TGTGCCAGCAGCACCTCGGCTAGACAAGAGACCCAGTACTTC.

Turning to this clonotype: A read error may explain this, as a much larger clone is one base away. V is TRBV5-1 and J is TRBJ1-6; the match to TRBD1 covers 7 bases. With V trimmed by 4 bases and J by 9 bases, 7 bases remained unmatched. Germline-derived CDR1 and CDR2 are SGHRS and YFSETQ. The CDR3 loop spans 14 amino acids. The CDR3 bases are TGCGCCAGCAGCGCCGAACAGGGGTCTTCACCCCTCCACTTT. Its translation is CASSAEQGSSPLHF.

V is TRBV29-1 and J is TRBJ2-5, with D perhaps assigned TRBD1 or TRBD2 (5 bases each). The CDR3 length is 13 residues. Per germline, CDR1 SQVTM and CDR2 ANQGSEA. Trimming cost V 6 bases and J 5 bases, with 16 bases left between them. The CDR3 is CSVGAAPRETQYF. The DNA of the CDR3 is TGCAGCGTCGGGGCAGCGCCCCGTGAGACCCAGTACTTC. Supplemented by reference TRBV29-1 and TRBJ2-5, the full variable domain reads SAVISQKPSRDICQRGTSLTIQCQVDSQVTMMFWYRQQPGQSLTLIATANQGSEATYESGFVIDKFPISRPNLTFSTLTVSNMSPEDSSIYLCSVGAAPRETQYFGPGTRLLVL.

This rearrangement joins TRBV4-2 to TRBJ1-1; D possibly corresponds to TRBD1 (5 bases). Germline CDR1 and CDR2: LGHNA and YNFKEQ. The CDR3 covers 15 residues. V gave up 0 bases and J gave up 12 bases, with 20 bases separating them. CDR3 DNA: TGTGCCAGCAGCCAAGAGGTAGGGCGGGGACTGTTGACTTTCTTT. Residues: CASSQEVGRGLLTFF.

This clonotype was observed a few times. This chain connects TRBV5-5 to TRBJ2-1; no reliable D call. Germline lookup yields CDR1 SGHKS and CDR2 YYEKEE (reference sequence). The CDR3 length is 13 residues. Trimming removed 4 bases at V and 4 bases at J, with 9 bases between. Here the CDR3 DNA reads TGTGCCAGCAGCCCCGGTAATTACAATGAGCAGTTCTTC. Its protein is CASSPGNYNEQFF. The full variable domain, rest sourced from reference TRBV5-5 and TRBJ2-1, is DAGVTQSPTHLIKTRGQQVTLRCSPISGHKSVSWYQQVLGQGPQFIFQYYEKEERGRGNFPDRFSARQFPNYSSELNVNALLLGDSALYLCASSPGNYNEQFFGPGTRLTVL.

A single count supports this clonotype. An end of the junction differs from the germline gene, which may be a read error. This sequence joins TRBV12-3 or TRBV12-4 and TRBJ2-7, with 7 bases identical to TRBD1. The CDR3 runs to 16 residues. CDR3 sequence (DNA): TGTGCCAGCAGTTTATTTTTCAGACAGGGTAGGAATGAGCAATACTTC. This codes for CASSLFFRQGRNEQYF.

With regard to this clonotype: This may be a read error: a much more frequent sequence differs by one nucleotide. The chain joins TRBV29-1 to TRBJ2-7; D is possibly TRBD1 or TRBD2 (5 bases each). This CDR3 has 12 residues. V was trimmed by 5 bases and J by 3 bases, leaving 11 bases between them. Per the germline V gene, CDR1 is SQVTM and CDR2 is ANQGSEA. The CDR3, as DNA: TGCAGCGTTATTCGGGGCGGCTACGAGCAGTACTTC. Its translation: CSVIRGGYEQYF.